One and the same sample provided the 19 T cell receptor beta chains below, sequenced in a study of cytomegalovirus exposure and HLA in healthy donors (dated by TCRdb to about 2017). Library construction relied on the immunoSEQ multiplex PCR assay. For the multiplex PCR, a mixture combining 60 forward primers for TCR Vbeta segments and 13 reverse primers for TCR Jbeta segments was used. The table was pulled from immuneACCESS by TCRdb, which kept in-frame rearrangements only. Such tables lose some clones; where checked, under half of the loss comes from unresolved V genes, and the rest has no known cause. The sample yields about 190,000 clones; more than 65% were counted once. Roughly 3.2% of the sample lies in the top ten. The sequencing input was PBMCs. Receptors were obtained from a man aged 40-49 years in good health and CMV-seropositive.

V gene TRBV5-4 combines with J gene TRBJ2-7, with a tentative D call TRBD2 (5 bases). The V end lost 0 bases, the J end lost 0 bases, and 10 bases lay between the germline ends. Germline lookup yields CDR1 SGHNT and CDR2 YYREEE (reference sequence). This CDR3 region has 15 residues. The CDR3 DNA is TGTGCCAGCAGCTTGGGTGGAGGAAACTCCTACGAGCAGTACTTC. This sequence encodes CASSLGGGNSYEQYF.

The chain employs TRBV7-9 and TRBJ2-7; D is uncertain. Germline CDR1 reads SEHNR; CDR2 reads FQNEAQ (reference sequence). Trimming stripped 5 bases from V and 2 bases from J, with 16 bases between. The CDR3 is made up of 15 amino acids. CDR3 in DNA: TGTGCCAGCAGCACAACAAGGCGTGGGCCCTACGAGCAGTACTTC. Protein product: CASSTTRRGPYEQYF.

The chain uses TRBV14 and TRBJ2-3; D is possibly TRBD1 (6 bases). This CDR3 contains 16 residues. Germline CDR1 is SGHDN and CDR2 is FVKESK. Trimming pared 1 base from V and 3 bases from J, leaving 14 bases between. CDR3 sequence (DNA): TGTGCCAGCAGCCAAGGGACAGACAAAATTACAGATACGCAGTATTTT. Its translation is CASSQGTDKITDTQYF.

The chain links TRBV7-2 to TRBJ1-5; 7 bases agree with TRBD1. V dropped 5 bases and J dropped 2; count of bases not matched to a gene: 6. Germline CDR1 reads SGHTA; CDR2 reads FQGNSA. The length of the CDR3 is 15 residues. The DNA of the CDR3 is TGTGCCAGCAGCCCTGGGACAGATGGCAATCAGCCCCAGCATTTT. This gives the protein CASSPGTDGNQPQHF.

This clone has only one observation. The CDR3 coding sequence is TGTGCCAGCAGTGTAGACAGGGGGTTTTCCTATGGCTACACCTTC. It specifies CASSVDRGFSYGYTF. The chain carries TRBV6-1 and TRBJ1-2, with 9 positions matching TRBD1. The germline CDR1 and CDR2 sequences are MNHNS and SASEGT. The V and J ends lost 4 bases and 4 bases, in that order; junction bases with no gene match: 7. The length of the CDR3 is 15 residues.

The chain couples TRBV4-1 to TRBJ1-5; 10 bases match TRBD1. CDR1 is MGHRA and CDR2 is YSYEKL in the germline V gene. This CDR3 comprises 15 residues. Trimming took 3 bases from V and 7 from J; bases not matched to a gene: 6. The CDR3 coding sequence is TGCGCCAGCAGCCAGGGACAGGGGTTCAGGCAGCCCCAGCATTTT. Residues: CASSQGQGFRQPQHF.

The chain is built from TRBV27 and TRBJ2-3; TRBD2 aligns across 11 bases. Germline CDR1 reads MNHEY; CDR2 reads SMNVEV (reference sequence). The CDR3 runs to 15 residues. V shed 4 bases, J shed 8 bases, and the junction held 8 bases outside the gene matches. As DNA, the CDR3 is TGTGCCAGCAGTTCTGTAGCGGGGGGGCCGGCTACGCAGTATTTT. Its translation is CASSSVAGGPATQYF.

The CDR3 is CASTGGGRGSYNEQFF. The CDR3 region has the DNA TGTGCCAGCACTGGGGGGGGGCGGGGATCCTACAATGAGCAGTTCTTC. This chain connects TRBV5-4 to TRBJ2-1; D perhaps matches TRBD2 (7 bases). The germline CDR1 and CDR2 sequences are SGHNT and YYREEE (reference sequence). The CDR3 runs 16 residues. V was pared by 6 bases and J by 1 base, with 17 bases between.

A note on this clone: Germline is not matched at one junction end, which may reflect a read error. The genes are TRBV5-6 and TRBJ2-6; a weak D match, TRBD1 (5 bases). This CDR3 region has 15 residues. CDR1 is SGHDT, CDR2 YYEEEE, per germline. The DNA for the CDR3 is TGTGCCAGCACCTTGGACAACTCTGGGGCCAACGTCCTGACTTTC. This encodes CASTLDNSGANVLTF. Using reference TRBV5-6 and TRBJ2-6 for the parts outside the CDR3, the full variable domain is DAGVTQSPTHLIKTRGQQVTLRCSPKSGHDTVSWYQQALGQGPQFIFQYYEEEERQRGNFPDRFSGHQFPNYSSELNVNALLLGDSALYLCASTLDNSGANVLTFGAGSRLTVL.

This rearrangement joins TRBV14 to TRBJ2-7, with 7 nucleotides matching TRBD2. J lost 2 bases, V lost 3 bases, and 7 bases had no gene match. Germline CDR1 and CDR2: SGHDN and FVKESK. The CDR3 consists of 15 residues. CDR3 region: CASSHIGGRPYEQYF. The CDR3 nucleotides are TGTGCCAGCAGCCATATCGGGGGGAGACCCTACGAGCAGTACTTC.

V gene TRBV7-2 combines with J gene TRBJ2-3, with 10 nucleotides matching TRBD2. CDR3 length: 15 residues. The V gene's germline CDR1 is SGHTA and CDR2 FQGNSA. V trimming: 5 bases; J trimming: 7 bases; junction bases outside the gene matches: 9. This CDR3 reads CASSKSASGGYTQYF. CDR3 nucleotides: TGTGCCAGCAGCAAATCGGCTAGCGGGGGCTATACGCAGTATTTT.

The rearrangement uses TRBV7-9 and TRBJ2-7, with 9 bases matching TRBD2. From germline, CDR1 is SEHNR and CDR2 FQNEAQ (reference sequence). V was pared by 5 bases and J by 4 bases, with 6 bases of the junction left unmatched. The CDR3 is 14 residues long. CDR3 amino acids: CASSGSSGSYEQYF. In DNA form, the CDR3 reads TGTGCCAGCAGCGGGAGTAGCGGGAGTTACGAGCAGTACTTC.

The rearrangement uses TRBV19 and TRBJ2-1; TRBD2 might be the D (6 bases). This CDR3 is 15 amino acids long. From germline, CDR1 is LNHDA and CDR2 SQIVND (reference sequence). Deletions cut 4 bases from V and 5 bases from J, with 15 bases between. The CDR3 nucleotides read TGTGCCAGTAGTAAAGAGGGTCGGGGGAACAATGAGCAGTTCTTC. Protein: CASSKEGRGNNEQFF.

The rearrangement links TRBV6-1 to TRBJ1-2, with a tentative D call TRBD1 (5 bases). Trimming pared 5 bases from V and 0 bases from J, leaving 13 bases between. Germline V gene sequence: CDR1 MNHNS, CDR2 SASEGT. CDR3 length: 15 residues. CDR3 sequence reads: CASSSPGVTNYGYTF. Here the CDR3 DNA reads TGTGCCAGCAGTTCTCCGGGGGTTACTAACTATGGCTACACCTTC.

V gene TRBV14 combines with J gene TRBJ2-2, with 9 bases lining up with TRBD2. The CDR3 has 15 residues. From germline, CDR1 is SGHDN and CDR2 FVKESK. Germline trimming cut 4 bases from V and 6 bases from J; bases unmatched to any gene: 6. In DNA, the CDR3 is TGTGCCAGCAGCCTAGCGGGAGTAAATTCCGGGGAGCTGTTTTTT. Its protein product is CASSLAGVNSGELFF.

The chain employs TRBV19 and TRBJ1-1, with a possible D match to TRBD1 (6 bases). From germline, CDR1 is LNHDA and CDR2 SQIVND (reference sequence). This CDR3 is 14 amino acids long. The V gene lost 6 bases and the J gene lost 5 bases, with 16 bases spanning the gap. The CDR3 sequence: CASRIQGKRTEAFF. CDR3 nucleotide sequence: TGTGCCAGTAGGATACAGGGTAAGAGGACTGAAGCTTTCTTT.

The V call is TRBV2, the J call TRBJ1-4; 7 bases agree with TRBD1. V lost 6 bases, J lost 8 bases, and 6 bases stayed unmatched. The CDR3 consists of 13 residues. Germline CDR1 SNHLY, CDR2 FYNNEI. The CDR3 spells CASRDQQGEKLFF. The CDR3 coding sequence is TGTGCCAGCAGAGACCAACAGGGGGAAAAACTGTTTTTT.

Details on this clone: The junction departs from the called germline gene at one end, perhaps through a read error. The J gene is TRBJ2-7, the V gene TRBV27, with TRBD1 matching over 9 bases. The CDR3 extends over 15 amino acids. Germline lookup yields CDR1 MNHEY and CDR2 SMNVEV (reference sequence). The CDR3 sequence is CASSSPDRGSHEQYF. The CDR3, as DNA: TGTGCCAGCAGTTCCCCGGACAGGGGCTCCCACGAGCAGTACTTC.

The genes are TRBV7-8 and TRBJ2-7, with D possibly matching TRBD1 (6 bases). The CDR3 loop spans 17 amino acids. CDR1 SGHVS and CDR2 FQNEAQ come from the germline V gene. Trimming took off 5 bases at V and 5 bases at J, with 25 bases between the two ends. This CDR3 is CASSPTAAARGVNEQYF. The CDR3 nucleotides read TGTGCCAGCAGCCCGACTGCTGCGGCCAGGGGTGTCAACGAGCAGTACTTC.